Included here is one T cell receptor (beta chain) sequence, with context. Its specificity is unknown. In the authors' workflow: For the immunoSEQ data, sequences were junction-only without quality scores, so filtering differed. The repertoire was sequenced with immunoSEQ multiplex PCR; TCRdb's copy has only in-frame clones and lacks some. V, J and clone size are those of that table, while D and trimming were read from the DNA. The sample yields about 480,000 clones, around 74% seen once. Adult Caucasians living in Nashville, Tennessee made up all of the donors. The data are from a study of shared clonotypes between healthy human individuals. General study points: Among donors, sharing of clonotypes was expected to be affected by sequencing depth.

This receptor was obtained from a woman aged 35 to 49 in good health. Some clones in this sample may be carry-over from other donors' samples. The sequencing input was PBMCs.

The CDR3 region has the DNA TGTGCCAGCAGCCAAACCTGGGGGGAGACCCAGTACTTC. It translates to CASSQTWGETQYF. The chain joins TRBV27 to TRBJ2-5, with D perhaps assigned TRBD1 or TRBD2 (5 bases each). V was pared by 6 bases and J by 5 bases, with 13 bases between. Germline V gene data show CDR1 as MNHEY and CDR2 as SMNVEV (reference sequence). The CDR3 runs 13 residues.